Below are 29 T cell receptor beta chains sequenced from a single sample in a study of cytomegalovirus exposure and HLA in healthy donors (dated by TCRdb to 2015 to 2018). The protocol used for the library was the immunoSEQ multiplex PCR assay. The multiplex PCR relied on a mix of 60 forward primers for TCR Vbeta segments and 13 reverse primers for TCR Jbeta segments. TCRdb's version of the immuneACCESS table is confined to in-frame rearrangements and falls short of the full clone set. An unresolved V gene accounts for under half of the shortfall where checked; the remainder is of unknown origin. The sample records about 190,000 clones, about 87% of which are singletons. The ten top clones hold more than 1.5% of the sample. The specimen sequenced was PBMCs. The receptors derive from a woman younger than 35 in good health and CMV-seronegative.

V and J are TRBV5-1 and TRBJ2-1; D possibly corresponds to TRBD2 (6 bases). The CDR3 has 14 amino acids. Germline lookup yields CDR1 SGHRS and CDR2 YFSETQ. The V end was cut by 3 bases, the J end by 8 bases, with 15 bases between. This chain's CDR3 is CASSSLRDSDEQFF. The CDR3 DNA is TGCGCCAGCAGCTCTCTACGGGACTCAGATGAGCAGTTCTTC.

There are a few counts of this clone. The J gene is TRBJ1-1, the V gene TRBV5-1; the D is unclear. Trimming took off 5 bases at V and 4 bases at J, with 12 bases between the two ends. Germline V gene data show CDR1 as SGHRS and CDR2 as YFSETQ. This CDR3 comprises 13 residues. Here the CDR3 reads CASRGVYGTEAFF. For the CDR3, the DNA is TGCGCCAGCAGGGGAGTATACGGCACTGAAGCTTTCTTT.

Details on this clone: Different DNA sequences within this sample yield the same CDR3. The V gene is TRBV28, the J gene TRBJ2-7; the match to TRBD2 covers 8 bases. CDR3 size: 17 residues. V trimming: 3 bases; J trimming: 0 bases; junction bases outside the gene matches: 10. Germline values: CDR1 MDHEN, CDR2 SYDVKM. The CDR3 loop reads CASSLVASGLSSYEQYF. For the CDR3, the DNA is TGTGCCAGCAGTTTGGTCGCTAGCGGGTTGAGCTCCTACGAGCAGTACTTC.

CDR3 loop: CASSPRGGSGTGELFF. The CDR3, as DNA: TGTGCCAGCAGCCCCAGGGGCGGGAGTGGCACCGGGGAGCTGTTTTTT. The chain recombines TRBV5-4 with TRBJ2-2; D is perhaps TRBD2 (7 bases). Germline loops: CDR1 SGHNT, CDR2 YYREEE (reference sequence). The CDR3 has 16 residues. V lost 4 bases and J 4 bases, leaving 17 bases between the germline ends. Drawing the rest from reference TRBV5-4 and TRBJ2-2, the complete variable domain is ETGVTQSPTHLIKTRGQQVTLRCSSQSGHNTVSWYQQALGQGPQFIFQYYREEENGRGNFPPRFSGLQFPNYSSELNVNALELDDSALYLCASSPRGGSGTGELFFGEGSRLTVL.

V and J are TRBV2 and TRBJ2-2; 10 positions match TRBD2. The CDR3 sequence is 14 residues long. Losses at the gene ends were 5 bases for V and 6 bases for J; bases not matched to a gene: 3. Germline V lookup: CDR1 SNHLY, CDR2 FYNNEI. Here the CDR3 reads CASSKRGGSGELFF. For the CDR3, the DNA is TGTGCCAGCAGTAAGCGGGGGGGCTCCGGGGAGCTGTTTTTT.

CDR3 amino acids: CASSFRAGGPADTQYF. Here the CDR3 DNA reads TGTGCCAGCAGCTTCAGGGCGGGAGGGCCAGCAGATACGCAGTATTTT. The V and J genes are TRBV5-4 and TRBJ2-3; 9 bases match TRBD2. Losses at the gene ends were 2 bases for V and 4 bases for J; bases not matched to a gene: 8. The length of the CDR3 is 16 residues. From germline, CDR1 is SGHNT and CDR2 YYREEE (reference sequence).

This clone was counted between two and nine times. The V and J genes are TRBV5-6 and TRBJ2-1; 10 nucleotides match TRBD2. This CDR3 comprises 14 residues. The germline gives CDR1 SGHDT, CDR2 YYEEEE. After removal of 4 bases from V and 8 bases from J, the junction contained 6 bases not matched to a gene. For the CDR3, the DNA is TGTGCCAGCAGCGCGGGACTAGCGAGAGATGAGCAGTTCTTC. This encodes CASSAGLARDEQFF.

V is TRBV7-9 and J is TRBJ2-7; 12 bases align to TRBD2. The V segment lost 0 bases and the J segment 0 bases; nucleotides outside the gene matches: 9. The CDR3 sequence is 19 residues long. CDR1 and CDR2 (germline): SEHNR, FQNEAQ (reference sequence). CDR3 bases: TGTGCCAGCAGCTTAGCCCCGGGACTAGCGGGTTGGGACTCCTACGAGCAGTACTTC. Amino acids: CASSLAPGLAGWDSYEQYF.

The chain combines TRBV28 with TRBJ1-5; D is perhaps TRBD1 (6 bases). The germline CDR1 and CDR2 sequences are MDHEN and SYDVKM. The CDR3 contains 13 residues. V lost 8 bases and J lost 3, with 11 bases in between. The CDR3 here is CASLGTFNQPQHF. DNA for the CDR3: TGTGCCAGCTTGGGGACATTCAATCAGCCCCAGCATTTT.

The V gene is TRBV6-5, the J gene TRBJ1-1; TRBD1 might be the D (6 bases). This CDR3 spans 15 amino acids. Germline V gives CDR1 MNHEY, CDR2 SVGAGI. V dropped 0 bases and J dropped 1 base, with 9 bases sitting between them. Here the CDR3 reads CASSYSRGRNTEAFF. The CDR3 DNA sequence: TGTGCCAGCAGTTACTCCAGGGGAAGGAACACTGAAGCTTTCTTT.

In regard to this clone: The germline gene is not matched at one end of the junction; a read error may be the cause. The rearrangement links TRBV7-7 to TRBJ2-5, with TRBD2 matching over 7 bases. Germline V gives CDR1 SSHAT, CDR2 FNYEAQ (reference sequence). The length of the CDR3 is 13 residues. The CDR3 is CASSPPSGETQYF. CDR3 nucleotides: TGTGCTAGCAGCCCTCCTAGCGGAGAGACCCAGTACTTC.

The chain recombines TRBV4-1 with TRBJ2-1, with 8 bases identical to TRBD2. CDR1 and CDR2 (germline): MGHRA, YSYEKL. The CDR3 totals 15 residues. The ends lost 4 bases at V and 3 bases at J; junction bases unmatched: 5. CDR3 nucleotide sequence: TGCGCCAGCAGCCCGGAACTAGCGGACTACAATGAGCAGTTCTTC. It is translated as CASSPELADYNEQFF.

V is TRBV6-6 and J is TRBJ1-5; TRBD1 matches 10 bases. The V gene's germline CDR1 is MNHNY and CDR2 SVGAGI (reference sequence). CDR3 size: 14 residues. Trimming at V came to 5 bases and at J to 6 bases, leaving 4 bases not matched to a gene. The CDR3 spells CASSVRDRGQPQHF. The CDR3 DNA reads as TGTGCCAGCAGTGTCCGGGACAGGGGTCAGCCCCAGCATTTT.

This clone was seen only a few times. The chain couples TRBV27 to TRBJ2-7, with TRBD2 identical over 8 bases. The CDR3 has 15 residues. The V and J ends lost 8 bases and 0 bases, in that order; junction bases with no gene match: 9. CDR1 is MNHEY, CDR2 SMNVEV, per germline (reference sequence). CDR3 nucleotides: TGTGCCAGCCGACCAGGACTAGCCTTCTCCTACGAGCAGTACTTC. Translation gives CASRPGLAFSYEQYF.

The genes are TRBV27 and TRBJ2-7; weak D call: TRBD2 (5 bases). Germline CDR1 and CDR2: MNHEY and SMNVEV (reference sequence). The CDR3 extends over 13 amino acids. Trimming took off 10 bases at V and 0 bases at J, with 13 bases between the two ends. CDR3 DNA sequence: TGTGCCACCAAAGCGGAGAGCTCCTACGAGCAGTACTTC. Protein: CATKAESSYEQYF.

CDR3 in amino acids: CASSQDTRTGAGWNTEAFF. DNA of the CDR3: TGCGCCAGCAGCCAAGATACTCGGACAGGGGCAGGCTGGAACACTGAAGCTTTCTTT. The V call is TRBV4-3, the J call TRBJ1-1, with 9 nucleotides matching TRBD1. This CDR3 has 19 amino acids. CDR1 LGHNA and CDR2 YSLEER come from the germline V gene. V trimming: 0 bases; J trimming: 1 base; junction bases outside the gene matches: 12.

The rearrangement links TRBV4-2 to TRBJ2-1; no firm D call. Germline lookup yields CDR1 LGHNA and CDR2 YNFKEQ. V lost 4 bases to trimming and J lost 7 bases, with 11 bases between them. The CDR3 is 13 residues long. CDR3 sequence reads: CASSPYVGNEQFF. The CDR3 bases are TGTGCCAGCAGCCCCTACGTCGGTAATGAGCAGTTCTTC.

The chain carries TRBV4-1 and TRBJ2-3; D gene uncertain. This CDR3 region has 14 residues. Trimming cost V 1 base and J 4 bases, with 9 bases left between them. The V gene's germline CDR1 is MGHRA and CDR2 YSYEKL. CDR3 sequence: CASSQGVSADTQYF. The CDR3 bases are TGCGCCAGCAGCCAAGGGGTAAGCGCAGATACGCAGTATTTT.

The chain recombines TRBV11-3 with TRBJ2-1; the match to TRBD1 covers 12 bases. V lost 5 bases to trimming and J lost 6 bases; unmatched junction nucleotides: 8. There are 16 residues in the CDR3. Per germline, CDR1 SGHNT and CDR2 YENEEA. The CDR3: CASSGLGQGALNEQFF. DNA for the CDR3: TGTGCCAGCAGCGGTCTGGGACAGGGGGCCCTCAATGAGCAGTTCTTC. The whole variable domain, filled in from reference TRBV11-3 and TRBJ2-1, reads EAGVVQSPRYKIIEKKQPVAFWCNPISGHNTLYWYLQNLGQGPELLIRYENEEAVDDSQLPKDRFSAERLKGVDSTLKIQPAELGDSAVYLCASSGLGQGALNEQFFGPGTRLTVL.

The CDR3: CASSVEGQSNTGELFF. The CDR3 DNA reads as TGTGCCAGCAGCGTAGAAGGACAGTCGAACACCGGGGAGCTGTTTTTT. The rearrangement links TRBV9 to TRBJ2-2, with D possibly being TRBD1 (6 bases). This CDR3 spans 16 amino acids. Looked up from germline, CDR1 is SGDLS and CDR2 is YYNGEE. The V end was cut by 0 bases, the J end by 0 bases, with 9 bases between. The full variable domain, its missing parts supplied by reference TRBV9 and TRBJ2-2, is DSGVTQTPKHLITATGQRVTLRCSPRSGDLSVYWYQQSLDQGLQFLIQYYNGEERAKGNILERFSAQQFPDLHSELNLSSLELGDSALYFCASSVEGQSNTGELFFGEGSRLTVL.

The chain joins TRBV11-2 to TRBJ1-2; 10 bases agree with TRBD1. V was pared by 5 bases and J by 3 bases, with 15 bases of the junction left unmatched. The V gene's germline CDR1 is SGHAT and CDR2 FQNNGV. This CDR3 spans 18 amino acids. CDR3 protein: CASSPRPDRGPLHYGYTF. CDR3 sequence (DNA): TGTGCCAGCAGCCCCCGGCCCGACAGGGGGCCCCTCCACTATGGCTACACCTTC.

CDR3 in amino acids: CASSHLGSDYGYTF. CDR3 sequence (DNA): TGTGCCAGCAGTCATCTAGGTAGTGACTATGGCTACACCTTC. The chain uses TRBV6-1 and TRBJ1-2; D is uncertain. CDR1 and CDR2 (germline): MNHNS, SASEGT. The CDR3 is 14 amino acids. The V end lost 5 bases, the J end lost 3 bases, and 13 bases lay between the germline ends.

In its sample, this clone was seen a few times. The V and J genes are TRBV6-1 and TRBJ1-1; 8 bases are a match to TRBD1. Trimming at V came to 6 bases and at J to 0 bases, leaving 3 bases not matched to a gene. This CDR3 is built from 14 residues. Germline assignment: CDR1 MNHNS and CDR2 SASEGT. As DNA, the CDR3 is TGTGCCAGCAGGCAGGGGGCCGTGAACACTGAAGCTTTCTTT. As protein: CASRQGAVNTEAFF.

V and J are TRBV19 and TRBJ1-4; D is possibly TRBD1 (5 bases). The V end lost 3 bases, the J end lost 6 bases, and 8 bases lay between the germline ends. Germline CDR1 and CDR2: LNHDA and SQIVND (reference sequence). The length of the CDR3 is 13 residues. The CDR3 region is CASSIKTDEKLFF. CDR3 bases: TGTGCCAGTAGTATCAAGACAGATGAAAAACTGTTTTTT.

A few counts support this clone. The chain has TRBV11-2 and TRBJ1-2; maybe TRBD1 (5 bases). V dropped 5 bases and J dropped 8 bases, with 15 bases sitting between them. The germline CDR1 and CDR2 sequences are SGHAT and FQNNGV. The CDR3 extends over 13 amino acids. The CDR3 region has the DNA TGTGCCAGCAGCAGGGGAGGACTAAGCGGCTACACCTTC. As protein: CASSRGGLSGYTF.

This clone has just one count. This chain links TRBV5-1 with TRBJ1-1; D may be TRBD1 (6 bases). CDR3 size: 14 residues. Germline CDR1 is SGHRS and CDR2 is YFSETQ. Trimming removed 4 bases from V and 3 bases from J, with 13 bases in between. The CDR3 region is CASSRPGQDTEAFF. CDR3 sequence (DNA): TGCGCCAGCAGCCGGCCGGGACAAGACACTGAAGCTTTCTTT.

The V and J genes are TRBV10-3 and TRBJ1-2; 7 nucleotides agree with TRBD1. This CDR3 is built from 14 residues. Unmatched junction bases numbered 5, after V lost 5 bases and J lost 2 bases. Germline V gene sequence: CDR1 ENHRY, CDR2 SYGVKD. The CDR3 bases are TGTGCCATCAGTTTCGACAGGGAAAACTATGGCTACACCTTC. This gives the protein CAISFDRENYGYTF.

V usage is TRBV18 and J usage is TRBJ2-7, with a weak D call TRBD2 (6 bases). Trimming stripped 2 bases from V and 1 base from J, with 12 bases between. The CDR3 is made up of 15 amino acids. Per the germline V gene, CDR1 is KGHSH and CDR2 is LQKENI. CDR3 sequence reads: CASSPAGGLSYEQYF. The CDR3 region has the DNA TGTGCCAGCTCACCAGCAGGAGGGTTATCCTACGAGCAGTACTTC.

The chain combines TRBV19 with TRBJ1-1, with unresolved D. Germline CDR1 LNHDA, CDR2 SQIVND (reference sequence). V lost 3 bases to trimming and J lost 0 bases, with 11 bases between them. The CDR3 has 15 residues. The CDR3 loop reads CASSMSELLNTEAFF. In DNA, the CDR3 is TGTGCCAGTAGTATGAGTGAGCTATTGAACACTGAAGCTTTCTTT.